The 20 T cell receptor beta chains below come from one sample, sequenced in a study of Graves' ophthalmopathy and Graves' hyperthyroidism. RNA transcripts were the template, and TCR beta CDR3 regions were amplified from them. HTBI primers were employed in first-round RT-PCR, then a second-round multiplex PCR followed. TCRdb itself ran the multiplex PCR reads through MiXCR, one entry per CDR3 protein. The sample has about 1.2 million distinct CDR3 sequences, about two fifths seen once. The sample was peripheral blood or thyroid tissue (not recorded which). All receptors come from an adult man with Graves' hyperthyroidism.

This clonotype was seen at least ten times. This chain links TRBV29-1 with TRBJ2-2; tentatively, D is TRBD1 (6 bases). The germline V gene has CDR1 SQVTM and CDR2 ANQGSEA. CDR3 length: 16 residues. V was trimmed by 6 bases and J by 0 bases, leaving 17 bases between them. CDR3 sequence (DNA): TGCAGCGTATCCGACAGGAGATCGTCGAACACCGGGGAGCTGTTTTTT. It codes for CSVSDRRSSNTGELFF.

This clonotype was seen ten or more times. The chain recombines TRBV7-6 with TRBJ1-4; D might be TRBD1 (5 bases). Trimming took 3 bases from V and 4 from J, leaving 12 bases between them. CDR1 is SGHVS and CDR2 is FNYEAQ in the germline V gene. CDR3 length equals 15 residues. Here the CDR3 DNA reads TGTGCCAGCAGCTTGTCAGGGTTCAATAATGAAAAACTGTTTTTT. Translating it yields CASSLSGFNNEKLFF. The full variable domain, completed using reference TRBV7-6 and TRBJ1-4, is GAGVSQSPRYKVTKRGQDVALRCDPISGHVSLYWYRQALGQGPEFLTYFNYEAQQDKSGLPNDRFSAERPEGSISTLTIQRTEQRDSAMYRCASSLSGFNNEKLFFGSGTQLSVL.

The genes are TRBV7-9 and TRBJ1-2; 7 nucleotides match TRBD1. V shed 3 bases, J shed 1 base, and the junction held 5 bases outside the gene matches. Germline loops: CDR1 SEHNR, CDR2 FQNEAQ (reference sequence). The CDR3 runs to 15 residues. CDR3 nucleotides: TGTGCCAGCAGCTTGGGGACAGAGATTAACTATGGCTACACCTTC. Protein product: CASSLGTEINYGYTF.

About this clonotype itself: A read error may be the cause here, since a much bigger clone is one base away. This sequence joins TRBV9 and TRBJ2-5; TRBD2 matches at 10 bases. The length of the CDR3 is 15 residues. The germline V gene has CDR1 SGDLS and CDR2 YYNGEE. Unmatched junction bases numbered 7, after V lost 3 bases and J lost 5 bases. The CDR3 DNA follows: TGTGCCAGCAGCGCAGCTCCGGGACTAGCGGAGACCCAGTACTTC. Translation gives CASSAAPGLAETQYF.

This clonotype has ten or more counts. The chain has TRBV2 and TRBJ1-4; TRBD1 is a possible D gene (5 bases). The germline gives CDR1 SNHLY, CDR2 FYNNEI. The V and J ends lost 8 bases and 5 bases respectively, with 12 bases between them. This CDR3 spans 13 amino acids. CDR3 loop: CASQGQPNEKLFF. The CDR3 DNA is TGTGCCAGCCAGGGCCAACCCAATGAAAAACTGTTTTTT.

The sample holds many counts of this clonotype. V gene TRBV29-1 combines with J gene TRBJ1-5; no clear D gene. The CDR3 is 12 residues long. CDR1 and CDR2 (germline): SQVTM, ANQGSEA. V lost 4 bases and J 7 bases, leaving 11 bases between the germline ends. The CDR3, as DNA: TGCAGCGTTGTCCAATACGGCCAGCCCCAGCATTTT. Translation gives CSVVQYGQPQHF. Variable domain in full (rest from reference TRBV29-1 and TRBJ1-5): SAVISQKPSRDICQRGTSLTIQCQVDSQVTMMFWYRQQPGQSLTLIATANQGSEATYESGFVIDKFPISRPNLTFSTLTVSNMSPEDSSIYLCSVVQYGQPQHFGDGTRLSIL.

The sample holds a few counts of this clonotype. The chain recombines TRBV5-1 with TRBJ2-5; D is uncertain. Between the trimmed V and J ends, which lost 5 bases and 1 base, there was a span of 12 bases. CDR3 length: 14 amino acids. From germline, CDR1 is SGHRS and CDR2 YFSETQ. Here the CDR3 reads CASRYSGIQETQYF. DNA of the CDR3: TGCGCCAGCAGGTACAGTGGAATCCAAGAGACCCAGTACTTC.

The chain employs TRBV2 and TRBJ2-5; the D gene could be TRBD1 or TRBD2 (5 bases each). The CDR3 spans 20 residues. Deletions cut 10 bases from V and 7 bases from J, with 40 bases between. Germline values: CDR1 SNHLY, CDR2 FYNNEI. The CDR3 region is CATRGKITGGSWMEKGTQYF. The CDR3 DNA follows: TGTGCCACCCGAGGAAAAATTACAGGAGGCTCTTGGATGGAGAAGGGGACCCAGTACTTC.

The chain links TRBV25-1 to TRBJ2-7; D is perhaps TRBD2 (7 bases). The germline V gene has CDR1 MGHDK and CDR2 SYGVNS. The V end lost 5 bases, the J end lost 2 bases, and 19 bases lay between the germline ends. The CDR3 loop spans 16 amino acids. The CDR3 protein is CASSLEGGSSPYEQYF. The CDR3 bases are TGTGCCAGCAGTTTGGAGGGGGGGAGTTCCCCCTACGAGCAGTACTTC.

This clonotype was seen many times. V and J are TRBV11-2 and TRBJ2-7; D gene ambiguous. Between the trimmed V and J ends, which lost 0 bases and 3 bases, there was a span of 12 bases. The CDR3 consists of 15 residues. Germline V gene lookup returns CDR1 SGHAT and CDR2 FQNNGV. This CDR3 is CASSLDPVAGYEQYF. DNA for the CDR3: TGTGCCAGCAGCTTAGACCCGGTTGCAGGCTACGAGCAGTACTTC.

This clonotype was observed at least ten times. The V gene is TRBV9, the J gene TRBJ2-2; D remains ambiguous. The V end lost 0 bases, the J end lost 7 bases, and 7 bases lay between the germline ends. Germline V gene data show CDR1 as SGDLS and CDR2 as YYNGEE. The CDR3 length is 13 residues. The CDR3 nucleotides read TGTGCCAGCAGCGTAGTTTGGGGCGGGGAGCTGTTTTTT. This codes for CASSVVWGGELFF.

The chain uses TRBV25-1 and TRBJ1-2, with D possibly being TRBD1 (5 bases). The CDR3 extends over 12 amino acids. V was cut by 7 bases and J by 8 bases, with 14 bases left in between. Germline assignment: CDR1 MGHDK and CDR2 SYGVNS. Here the CDR3 reads CASTAGLKGYTF. The CDR3 DNA reads as TGTGCCAGCACAGCAGGGTTGAAGGGCTACACCTTC.

In its sample, this clonotype was seen a few times. The rearrangement uses TRBV29-1 and TRBJ1-2, with D possibly matching TRBD1 (6 bases). The ends were cut back, 3 bases at V and 8 bases at J, with 10 bases in the middle. This CDR3 is built from 11 residues. The germline CDR1 and CDR2 sequences are SQVTM and ANQGSEA. The DNA for the CDR3 is TGCAGCGTTGATGGCAGGGGCGGCTACACCTTC. It is translated as CSVDGRGGYTF.

The chain employs TRBV11-1 and TRBJ2-2; D gene ambiguous. Germline values: CDR1 SGHAT, CDR2 FQDESV (reference sequence). The CDR3 is made up of 13 amino acids. Trimming stripped 5 bases from V and 11 bases from J, with 15 bases between. Here the CDR3 reads CASSEEFGRELFF. In DNA, the CDR3 is TGTGCCAGCAGCGAAGAATTCGGCCGAGAGCTGTTTTTT.

This rearrangement joins TRBV5-1 to TRBJ1-6; D gene ambiguous. The germline V gene encodes CDR1 SGHRS and CDR2 YFSETQ. V was clipped by 5 bases and J by 0 bases, with 9 bases between them. The CDR3 spans 15 residues. CDR3 loop: CASSKIDSYNSPLHF. DNA of the CDR3: TGCGCCAGCAGTAAAATTGACTCCTATAATTCACCCCTCCACTTT.

This clonotype was seen a few times. This chain links TRBV3-1 with TRBJ2-5; D is ambiguous. Trimming took 7 bases from V and 0 from J, leaving 9 bases between them. Germline V gene lookup returns CDR1 LGHDT and CDR2 YNNKEL (reference sequence). There are 13 residues in the CDR3. CDR3 region: CASKFLYQETQYF. CDR3 in DNA: TGTGCCAGCAAGTTTCTCTACCAAGAGACCCAGTACTTC.

At least ten counts were recorded for this clonotype. This chain joins TRBV10-3 and TRBJ2-2; 8 nucleotides line up with TRBD1. CDR3 length: 14 residues. The ends lost 6 bases at V and 4 bases at J; junction bases unmatched: 4. Germline CDR1 reads ENHRY; CDR2 reads SYGVKD. Here the CDR3 DNA reads TGTGCCATCAGCCGACAGGGGAGCACCGGGGAGCTGTTTTTT. The encoded protein is CAISRQGSTGELFF.

J is TRBJ2-5 and V is TRBV5-6; 9 nucleotides line up with TRBD1. Germline V gene data show CDR1 as SGHDT and CDR2 as YYEEEE. The CDR3 runs 15 residues. Losses at the gene ends were 4 bases for V and 5 bases for J; bases not matched to a gene: 9. This CDR3 is CASSVPGQGLETQYF. In DNA form, the CDR3 reads TGTGCCAGCAGCGTACCGGGACAGGGTTTGGAGACCCAGTACTTC.

This clonotype was recorded only once. At one of its ends the junction is not consistent with the germline gene, which may arise from a read error. The V call is TRBV7-2, the J call TRBJ1-1, with TRBD1 as a possible D gene (5 bases). CDR3 length: 13 amino acids. Germline-derived CDR1 and CDR2 are SGHTA and FQGNSA. The CDR3 DNA follows: TGCGCCAGCAGCAACCGGGACTACACTGAAGCTTTCTTT. This codes for CASSNRDYTEAFF.

This chain links TRBV15 with TRBJ2-5; the D is unclear. Germline assignment: CDR1 LNHNV and CDR2 YYDKDF (reference sequence). This CDR3 is 14 amino acids long. With 0 bases removed from V and 11 bases from J, the gap between germline ends came to 16 bases. Written as DNA, the CDR3 is TGTGCCACCAGCAGAGATTTGTCCTACAATGAGCAGTACTTC. It is translated as CATSRDLSYNEQYF.